This TCR beta chain was recorded in a study of T cell clonotyping in hematopoietic cell transplantation. Study conclusions and caveats: After transplant, recipient diversity fell while pathologically expanded clonotypes grew through day 180.

On this clone itself: The antigen is not known.

The CDR3 runs 16 residues. J lost 6 bases, V lost 0 bases, and 7 bases had no gene match. Germline V gene sequence: CDR1 SGHTA, CDR2 FQGTGA. Clones were sequenced by immunoSEQ multiplex PCR, and TCRdb holds only the in-frame ones, with some missing. The sample has some 19,000 clones, 70% to 85% seen once. Sample time point: recipient sample about 28 days before transplant, after cytoreduction. This receptor was taken from a man in his fifties or sixties with acute myeloid leukemia. Some clones in this sample may be carry-over from other donors' samples. The sequencing here drew on peripheral blood mononuclear cells, taken before stem cell transplant. This chain joins TRBV7-3 and TRBJ2-1; 8 bases agree with TRBD1. In DNA form, the CDR3 reads TGTGCCAGCAGCTTAACGGGGCAGGGGGCTTTCAATGAGCAGTTCTTC. Its translation: CASSLTGQGAFNEQFF.